The rows below give T cell receptor beta chains drawn from one sample of a study of blood T cell repertoires in COVID-19. Sequencing used immunoSEQ multiplex PCR; TCRdb keeps in-frame clones, though not all of them. In the table there are about 350,000 clones, approximately 90% of which are singletons. The specimen sequenced was peripheral blood. The origin of the receptors is a woman aged 18-29 years who had recovered from COVID-19. Each CDR3 is given with its conserved first and last residue. A D gene is named only where the DNA matches it firmly. Clone size is shown for a subset of rows, as once, few, many or a class of expanded clone.

abundance	v_gene	j_gene	d_gene	CDR3aa	CDR3nt
NA	TRBV19	TRBJ2-3	TRBD1	CASSPGQGTDTQYF	TGTGCCAGTAGCCCAGGACAGGGGACAGATACGCAGTATTTT
few	TRBV2	TRBJ2-2	TRBD1	CARALAGAGGTGELFF	TGTGCCAGGGCGTTAGCTGGGGCAGGGGGCACCGGGGAGCTGTTTTTT
NA	TRBV3-1/TRBV3-2	TRBJ1-2	NA	CASSQDYWPYGYTF	TGTGCCAGCAGCCAAGATTATTGGCCCTATGGCTACACCTTC
NA	TRBV5-6	TRBJ1-2	TRBD1	CASSLDRGSYGYTF	TGTGCCAGCAGCTTGGACAGGGGCTCATATGGCTACACCTTC
NA	TRBV5-1	TRBJ2-1	TRBD2	CASSRTSGSEEQFF	TGCGCCAGCAGCCGGACTAGCGGGAGTGAGGAGCAGTTCTTC
few	TRBV20-1	TRBJ1-5	NA	CSASHRDQYSNQPQHF	TGCAGTGCTAGTCACAGGGACCAATATAGCAATCAGCCCCAGCATTTT
NA	TRBV10-3	TRBJ2-3	NA	CAISEPEAGTDTQYF	TGTGCCATCAGTGAGCCGGAGGCAGGCACAGATACGCAGTATTTT
NA	TRBV28	TRBJ1-2	NA	CASSLNRGYGYTF	TGTGCCAGCAGTTTAAACCGGGGCTATGGCTACACCTTC
NA	TRBV9	TRBJ2-3	TRBD2	CASTSSGRRDDTQYF	TGTGCCAGCACATCTAGCGGGAGAAGGGATGATACGCAGTATTTT
NA	TRBV2	TRBJ2-1	TRBD2	CASRQGLAGAADNEQFF	TGTGCCAGCAGGCAGGGACTAGCGGGAGCCGCGGACAATGAGCAGTTCTTC
once	TRBV27	TRBJ2-5	NA	CASSLALASRETQYF	TGTGCCAGCAGTTTAGCCCTAGCTTCAAGGGAGACCCAGTACTTC
NA	TRBV6-5	TRBJ1-6	NA	CASSYGAEYNSPLHF	TGTGCCAGCAGTTACGGGGCGGAATATAATTCACCCCTCCACTTT
NA	TRBV4-3	TRBJ1-2	NA	CASSQDQGVYGYTF	TGCGCCAGCAGCCAAGACCAGGGTGTCTATGGCTACACCTTC
NA	TRBV7-2	TRBJ1-6	NA	CASSLSWGLLDSPLHF	TGTGCCAGCAGCTTGTCGTGGGGACTCCTCGATTCACCCCTCCACTTT
once	TRBV29-1	TRBJ1-2	TRBD1	CSVDNRGHGYTF	TGCAGCGTTGACAACAGGGGGCATGGCTACACCTTC
once	TRBV4-1	TRBJ1-1	TRBD1	CASSQTGMGTEAFF	TGCGCCAGCAGCCAGACAGGGATGGGCACTGAAGCTTTCTTT
NA	TRBV2	TRBJ1-6	NA	CASGESRVSNNSPLHF	TGTGCCAGCGGAGAGAGCAGGGTTTCTAATAATTCACCCCTCCACTTT
NA	TRBV7-2	TRBJ2-5	TRBD2	CASSSPLAGGETQYF	TGTGCCAGCAGCTCCCCCCTAGCGGGAGGAGAGACCCAGTACTTC
NA	TRBV19	TRBJ1-3	TRBD1	CASTRTGLSGNTIYF	TGTGCCAGTACAAGGACAGGGCTTTCTGGAAACACCATATATTTT
once	TRBV25-1	TRBJ2-2	NA	CASNAVGHGELFF	TGTGCCAGCAATGCGGTCGGACACGGGGAGCTGTTTTTT
once	TRBV5-1	TRBJ2-3	NA	CASTVFSTDTQYF	TGCGCCAGCACCGTCTTTAGCACAGATACGCAGTATTTT
NA	TRBV19	TRBJ2-5	TRBD1	CASRTRDRGPETQYF	TGTGCCAGTAGGACCCGGGACAGGGGGCCGGAGACCCAGTACTTC
once	TRBV4-3	TRBJ1-5	TRBD1	CASSQRTGVQPQHF	TGCGCCAGCAGCCAACGGACAGGGGTACAGCCCCAGCATTTT
NA	TRBV10-3	TRBJ1-1	NA	CAISPAGTPNTEAFF	TGTGCCATCAGTCCCGCCGGGACACCGAACACTGAAGCTTTCTTT
NA	TRBV12-3/TRBV12-4	TRBJ2-3	NA	CASRRAGTDTQYF	TGTGCCAGCAGGAGGGCTGGCACAGATACGCAGTATTTT
NA	TRBV7-2	TRBJ1-1	NA	CASSLDGGSNTEAFF	TGTGCCAGCAGCTTAGACGGCGGATCGAACACTGAAGCTTTCTTT
once	TRBV4-3	TRBJ2-3	TRBD1	CASSRAGQGPTDTQYF	TGCGCCAGCAGCCGCGCGGGACAGGGTCCCACAGATACGCAGTATTTT
NA	TRBV18	TRBJ2-4	TRBD1	CASSPISGTGGVAKNIQYF	TGTGCCAGCTCACCAATCTCCGGGACAGGAGGGGTAGCCAAAAACATTCAGTACTTC
NA	TRBV27	TRBJ1-6	NA	CASSLSGGTYNSPLHF	TGTGCCAGCAGTTTATCGGGAGGGACCTATAATTCACCCCTCCACTTT